Given below is one T cell receptor (beta chain) in context. The antigen is undetermined. This entry belongs to a study of vaccination and CD4 T cells after COVID-19. Noted treatment: 10-day PBMC culture with coronavirus spike peptide pools or control peptides (ViraFEST assay). Oncomine TCR Beta short-read sequencing was applied to DNA from cultured CD4+ T cells. TCRdb redid the calling of the PCR reads with MiXCR, one entry per CDR3 protein. The profile shows around 15,000 distinct CDR3 sequences, around 40% of them singletons. The CDR3 sequence is 14 residues long. Germline lookup yields CDR1 SGHTA and CDR2 FQGNSA. With V trimmed by 5 bases and J by 4 bases, 6 bases remained unmatched.

The TCR comes from a human donor who had recovered from COVID-19. The sample consisted of CD4+ T cells from blood, cultured in vitro, taken before SARS-CoV-2 vaccination. V and J are TRBV7-2 and TRBJ2-7; 9 bases are shared with TRBD2. This CDR3 is CASSQGTSRYEQYF. CDR3 DNA: TGTGCCAGCAGCCAAGGGACTAGCAGATACGAGCAGTACTTC. The full variable domain, rest sourced from reference TRBV7-2 and TRBJ2-7, is GAGVSQSPSNKVTEKGKDVELRCDPISGHTALYWYRQSLGQGLEFLIYFQGNSAPDKSGLPSDRFSAERTGGSVSTLTIQRTQQEDSAVYLCASSQGTSRYEQYFGPGTRLTVT.